This TCR beta chain is drawn from a study of neurological immune-mediated disorders. Sorted libraries were derived from approximately 1 million CD4+ or CD8+ T cells. This clonotype occurred many times. Its antigen is unidentified. Study-level points and caveats: Subjects shared no identical expanded-clone CDR3 amino acid sequences, suggesting private TCR-beta repertoires in all groups.

Germline assignment: CDR1 SGHAT and CDR2 FQDESV (reference sequence). The CDR3 consists of 16 residues. The ends were cut back, 1 base at V and 7 bases at J, with 17 bases in the middle. The making of cDNA relied on 5'RACE with 10-nucleotide random UMIs. From 15-18 subjects, each sequencing run yielded over 180 million TCR-beta sequences. TCRdb recomputed calls from the 5' RACE reads with MiXCR, one row per CDR3 protein. Here the sample spans almost 4,000 distinct CDR3 sequences, over 25% being singletons. Sequencing was done on a sample of CD8+ T cells from blood. This receptor was identified in a man in his fifties with HTLV-1-associated myelopathy (HAM/TSP). The V call is TRBV11-1, the J call TRBJ2-1, with D tentatively TRBD2 (6 bases). The CDR3 DNA is TGTGCCAGCAGCTTAGAGGAGGGTTTGGTTTGGAATGAGCAGTTCTTC. The encoded protein is CASSLEEGLVWNEQFF. Full variable domain (remainder filled in from reference TRBV11-1 and TRBJ2-1): EAEVAQSPRYKITEKSQAVAFWCDPISGHATLYWYRQILGQGPELLVQFQDESVVDDSQLPKDRFSAERLKGVDSTLKIQPAELGDSAMYLCASSLEEGLVWNEQFFGPGTRLTVL.